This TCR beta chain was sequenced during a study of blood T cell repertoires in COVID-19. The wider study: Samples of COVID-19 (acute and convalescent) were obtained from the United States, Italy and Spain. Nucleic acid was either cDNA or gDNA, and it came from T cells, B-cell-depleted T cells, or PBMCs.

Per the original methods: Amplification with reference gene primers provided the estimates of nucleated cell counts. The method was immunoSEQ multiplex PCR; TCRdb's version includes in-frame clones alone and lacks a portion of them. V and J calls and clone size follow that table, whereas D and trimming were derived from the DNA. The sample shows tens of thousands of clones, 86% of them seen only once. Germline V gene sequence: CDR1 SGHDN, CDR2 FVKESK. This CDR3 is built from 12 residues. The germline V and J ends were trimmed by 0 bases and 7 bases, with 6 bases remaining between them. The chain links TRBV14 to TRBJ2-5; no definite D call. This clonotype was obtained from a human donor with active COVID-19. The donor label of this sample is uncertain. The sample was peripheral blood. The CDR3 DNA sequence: TGTGCCAGCAGCCAAGATCGGTGGACCCAGTACTTC. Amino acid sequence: CASSQDRWTQYF. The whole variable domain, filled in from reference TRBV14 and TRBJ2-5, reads EAGVTQFPSHSVIEKGQTVTLRCDPISGHDNLYWYRRVMGKEIKFLLHFVKESKQDESGMPNNRFLAERTGGTYSTLKVQPAELEDSGVYFCASSQDRWTQYFGPGTRLLVL.